This TCR beta chain was found in a study of response to subunit inactivated influenza vaccine. One entry per CDR3 protein results from TCRdb running MiXCR on the RT-PCR reads. The data hold around 850,000 distinct CDR3 sequences, with about a fifth observed a single time. The CDR3 contains 14 residues. V gave up 5 bases and J gave up 0 bases, with 5 bases separating them. Germline CDR1 MNHEY, CDR2 SVGEGT. The sequence came from a man in his forties or fifties who received an inactivated influenza vaccine. Sequenced material: PBMCs from blood, taken 5 to 6 days after vaccination. The chain recombines TRBV6-2 or TRBV6-3 with TRBJ2-6, with unresolved D. The CDR3 coding sequence is TGTGCCAGCAGTCATGACTCTGGGGCCAACGTCCTGACTTTC. It encodes CASSHDSGANVLTF.